This record concerns one TCR beta chain sequence. Its recognized antigen is unknown. The sample holds no much larger clone one base away, and base qualities are not on file. The germline V gene sets CDR1 to KGHSH and CDR2 to LQKENI. V has 5 bases trimmed and J has 7 bases trimmed; junction bases matching no gene number 7. Counted from cysteine to phenylalanine, this CDR3 has 14 amino acids. The only DNA kept is the CDR3, 42 bases in frame from the first base. One collaborating source in Seattle enrolled patients during active infection and followed them longitudinally through the course of disease. Whole blood was collected in K2EDTA tubes by collaborating institutions according to the institutions' own protocols. For TCRbeta analysis, collaborators shipped samples as frozen whole blood, isolated PBMCs, or DNA extracted from either of those sample types. TCRbeta CDR3 regions were amplified from genomic DNA using the immunoSEQ Assay, a bias-controlled multiplex PCR. As for how the authors treated the data: The number of nucleated cells in each sample was estimated by amplification of reference gene primers within the assay. To quantify the absolute abundance of each unique TCRbeta CDR3 rearrangement, sequence reads were collapsed and filtered. Productive Simpson clonality was computed per sample as the square root of Simpson's diversity index over productive rearrangements. TCRdb took over this immuneACCESS table, retaining in-frame rearrangements with V and J assigned. Such tables are incomplete; in checked studies, under half of the missing clones stem from an unresolved V gene, and the remainder is unexplained. The D gene and trimming were derived from the DNA, and the V and J assignments and clone size from that table. This sample is represented by approximately 200,000 clones; around 80% of them were singletons. The ten largest clones capture approximately 8% of the sample.

This record belongs to a study of blood T cell repertoires in COVID-19 (dated by TCRdb to 2019 to 2021). For context, the study as a whole: Samples from collaborators originated in the United States, Italy and Spain and spanned both the acute and convalescent phases of COVID-19. The prospective study material was composed of cDNA or gDNA derived from T cells, B-cell-depleted T cells, or PBMCs. Deeply sampled blood TCRbeta repertoires from subjects exposed to, actively infected with, or recovered from COVID-19 were included in the dataset. The repertoires were made available in a free public database intended to serve as a resource for research on the immune response to SARS-CoV-2. Samples were obtained from the ongoing ImmuneRACE study (first 160 participants) and from some 1,300 subjects provided by 6 global collaborators. A de-identified subject ID, COVID-19 status, age in years and sex were almost always included in the sample metadata. Where HLA class I and class II types were available, the types were taken from metadata supplied by the sample provider, not from assay-based typing.

The full study reports these points: Clinical and demographic metadata were provided uncurated, with the amount varying by source and participant.

The chain joins TRBV18 to TRBJ1-2, with 10 bases in between that match TRBD1. Source material: peripheral blood. The sequence derives from a woman aged 80 or older with COVID-19, enrolled during active disease. In nucleotide form, the sequence is TGTGCCAGCTCAGAAGACAGGGGGCAAAGTGGCTACACCTTC. Protein translation: CASSEDRGQSGYTF.